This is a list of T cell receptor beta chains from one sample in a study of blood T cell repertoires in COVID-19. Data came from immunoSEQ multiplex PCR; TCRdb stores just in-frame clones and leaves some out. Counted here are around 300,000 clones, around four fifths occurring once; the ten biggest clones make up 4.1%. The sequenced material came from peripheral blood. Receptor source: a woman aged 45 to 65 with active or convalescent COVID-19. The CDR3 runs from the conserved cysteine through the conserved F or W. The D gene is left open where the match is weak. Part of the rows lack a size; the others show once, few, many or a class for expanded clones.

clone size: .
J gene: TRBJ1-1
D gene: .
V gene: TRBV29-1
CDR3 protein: CSVAAGVTEAFF
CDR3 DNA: TGCAGCGTTGCTGCAGGGGTCACTGAAGCTTTCTTT

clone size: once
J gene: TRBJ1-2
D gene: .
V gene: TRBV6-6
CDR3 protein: CASSRSDLLAMNYGYTF
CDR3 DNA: TGTGCCAGCAGTCGTTCAGATCTTTTGGCCATGAACTATGGCTACACCTTC

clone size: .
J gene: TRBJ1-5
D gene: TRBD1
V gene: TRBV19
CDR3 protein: CASSRREGGGNQPQHF
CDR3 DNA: TGTGCCAGTAGCCGTCGTGAAGGAGGGGGCAACCAGCCCCAGCATTTT

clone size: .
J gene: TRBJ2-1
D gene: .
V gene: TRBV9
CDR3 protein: CASSVGLLNEQFF
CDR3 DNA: TGTGCCAGCAGCGTAGGACTTCTCAATGAGCAGTTCTTC

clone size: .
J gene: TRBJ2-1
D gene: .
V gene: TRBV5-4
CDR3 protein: CASSLRREIGEQFF
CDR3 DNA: TGTGCCAGCAGCTTGCGGAGGGAAATTGGTGAGCAGTTCTTC

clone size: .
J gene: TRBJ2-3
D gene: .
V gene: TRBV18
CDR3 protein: CASSLIHGGSTDTQYF
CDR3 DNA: TGTGCCAGCTCACTCATCCATGGGGGGAGCACAGATACGCAGTATTTT

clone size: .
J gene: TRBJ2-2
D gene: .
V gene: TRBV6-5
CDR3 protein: CATISPGTGELFF
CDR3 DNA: TGTGCCACAATATCCCCGGGCACCGGGGAGCTGTTTTTT

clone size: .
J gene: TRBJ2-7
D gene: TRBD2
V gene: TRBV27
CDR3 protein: CASRSLAGGVNEQYF
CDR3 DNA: TGTGCCAGCAGATCCTTAGCGGGAGGAGTCAACGAGCAGTACTTC

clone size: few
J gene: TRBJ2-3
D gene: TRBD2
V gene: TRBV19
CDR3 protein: CASSSGLAGFFTDTQYF
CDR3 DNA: TGTGCCAGTAGTAGTGGACTAGCGGGATTTTTCACAGATACGCAGTATTTT

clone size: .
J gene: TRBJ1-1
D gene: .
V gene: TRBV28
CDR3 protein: CASSRTRWTEAFF
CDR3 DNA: TGTGCCAGCAGTCGAACCAGGTGGACTGAAGCTTTCTTT

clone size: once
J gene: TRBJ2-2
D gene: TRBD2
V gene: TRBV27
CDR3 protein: CASSQHRGGRPGELFF
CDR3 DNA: TGTGCCAGCAGTCAACATCGGGGGGGGCGGCCCGGGGAGCTGTTTTTT

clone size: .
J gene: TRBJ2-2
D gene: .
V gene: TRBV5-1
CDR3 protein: CASSSWTPTGELFF
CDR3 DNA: TGCGCCAGCAGCTCCTGGACACCAACCGGGGAGCTGTTTTTT

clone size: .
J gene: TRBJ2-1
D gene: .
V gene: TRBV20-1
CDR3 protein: CSATSEAEQFF
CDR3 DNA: TGCAGTGCTACGTCTGAGGCAGAGCAGTTCTTC

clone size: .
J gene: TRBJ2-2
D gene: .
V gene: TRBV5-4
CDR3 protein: CASSLPGTNTGELFF
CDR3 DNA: TGTGCCAGCAGCTTGCCAGGGACGAACACCGGGGAGCTGTTTTTT

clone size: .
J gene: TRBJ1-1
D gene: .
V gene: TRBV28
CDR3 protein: CASRRQENTEAFF
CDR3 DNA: TGTGCCAGCAGACGACAGGAGAACACTGAAGCTTTCTTT

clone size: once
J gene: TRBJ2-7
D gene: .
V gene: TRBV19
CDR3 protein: CASSSPSYEQYF
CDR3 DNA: TGTGCCAGTAGTAGCCCCAGCTACGAGCAGTACTTC

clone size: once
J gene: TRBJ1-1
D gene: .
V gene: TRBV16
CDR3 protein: CASSPRGTEAFF
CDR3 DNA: TGTGCCAGCAGCCCTCGGGGGACTGAAGCTTTCTTT